This note documents a single T cell receptor (beta chain) sequence. This entry is derived from a study of T cell responses to AZD1222 COVID-19 vaccine. The CDR3 is 16 residues long. The germline V gene has CDR1 SGHTA and CDR2 FQGTGA. Trimming cost V 3 bases and J 1 base; bases outside gene matches: 5. The repertoire was sequenced with immunoSEQ multiplex PCR; TCRdb's copy has only in-frame clones and lacks some. The sample shows 95,000 to 100,000 clones, around 85% of them seen only once. The rearrangement links TRBV7-3 to TRBJ2-2; 7 bases fit TRBD2. This TCR derives from an adult who received the AZD1222 COVID-19 vaccine. The sample in question was peripheral blood, obtained 28 days after the second AZD1222 dose. The CDR3 DNA is TGTGCCAGCAGCTTCTTAAGCGGGGAGAACACCGGGGAGCTGTTTTTT. It is translated as CASSFLSGENTGELFF.